The 29 T cell receptor beta chains given below trace back to one sample, sequenced in a study of cytomegalovirus exposure and HLA in healthy donors. The PCR had 60 Vbeta and 13 Jbeta primers. The table came from immunoSEQ multiplex PCR; TCRdb's copy has only in-frame clones and leaves some out. The table shows 120,000 to 150,000 clones, with about 64% occurring only once. Material: PBMCs. The receptors here all came from a woman in her twenties or thirties in good health and CMV-seropositive.

The sample holds a few counts of this clone. The chain carries TRBV4-1 and TRBJ2-6, with 12 bases lining up with TRBD1. CDR1 and CDR2 (germline): MGHRA, YSYEKL. V lost 4 bases to trimming and J lost 0 bases; unmatched junction nucleotides: 4. The length of the CDR3 is 18 residues. In DNA form, the CDR3 reads TGCGCCAGCAGCCCCAGGGACAGGGGGCTCTCTGGGGCCAACGTCCTGACTTTC. Translation gives CASSPRDRGLSGANVLTF.

The chain carries TRBV5-6 and TRBJ2-5; TRBD2 matches 14 bases. This CDR3 comprises 17 residues. V shed 4 bases, J shed 5 bases, and the junction held 10 bases outside the gene matches. Looked up from germline, CDR1 is SGHDT and CDR2 is YYEEEE. The CDR3, as DNA: TGTGCCAGCAGCCCGGGGACTAGCGGGGGCCAACGGGAGACCCAGTACTTC. Protein product: CASSPGTSGGQRETQYF.

This sequence joins TRBV11-2 and TRBJ1-6; 8 nucleotides align to TRBD1. Germline V gene data show CDR1 as SGHAT and CDR2 as FQNNGV. The trim removed 2 bases at V and 9 bases at J, leaving 3 bases unmatched. This CDR3 has 14 amino acids. The CDR3 bases are TGTGCCAGCAGCTTACGGGACAGGTTTTCACCCCTCCACTTT. This encodes CASSLRDRFSPLHF.

This clone has only one observation. The gene calls are TRBV7-9 and TRBJ2-7; 7 positions match TRBD2. This CDR3 has 17 amino acids. Germline V CDR1 and CDR2: SEHNR, FQNEAQ (reference sequence). The junction had 18 bases not matched to a gene; V was cut back by 3 bases and J by 7 bases. CDR3 DNA sequence: TGTGCCAGCAGCTTCGGGAGGATACAGGCTAGGCAGTGGGAGCAGTACTTC. As protein: CASSFGRIQARQWEQYF.

V is TRBV5-1 and J is TRBJ2-3, with a tentative D call TRBD2 (5 bases). The CDR3 totals 15 residues. Germline loops: CDR1 SGHRS, CDR2 YFSETQ. Trimming stripped 0 bases from V and 2 bases from J, with 10 bases between. The CDR3 DNA sequence: TGCGCCAGCAGCTTGGCGTCGGGAAACACAGATACGCAGTATTTT. This sequence encodes CASSLASGNTDTQYF.

CDR3 coding DNA: TGTGCCAGCACCCTCAAGGGGATCGCCTACGAGCAGTACTTC. It codes for CASTLKGIAYEQYF. The rearrangement joins TRBV28 to TRBJ2-7; D might be TRBD1 (5 bases). Trimming left V 7 bases short and J 2 bases short, with 15 bases between. Germline CDR1 is MDHEN and CDR2 is SYDVKM. The CDR3 totals 14 residues.

The chain links TRBV6-1 to TRBJ1-2, with D perhaps matching TRBD1 (5 bases). The CDR3 consists of 13 residues. V lost 8 bases, J lost 7 bases, and 17 bases lay in between. Germline lookup yields CDR1 MNHNS and CDR2 SASEGT. The CDR3 reads CASPLPGGGGYTF. DNA for the CDR3: TGTGCCAGCCCCCTCCCGGGGGGGGGTGGCTACACCTTC.

CDR3 in DNA: TGTGCCAGCAAATACCAGGACAGCTACGAGCAGTACTTC. This translates into CASKYQDSYEQYF. V gene TRBV5-4 combines with J gene TRBJ2-7; D might be TRBD1 (6 bases). From germline, CDR1 is SGHNT and CDR2 YYREEE (reference sequence). This CDR3 spans 13 amino acids. V lost 6 bases, J lost 3 bases, and 13 bases lay in between.

V usage is TRBV5-1 and J usage is TRBJ2-7; possibly TRBD2 for D (5 bases). Germline CDR1 SGHRS, CDR2 YFSETQ. Trimming cost V 1 base and J 2 bases, with 10 bases left between them. This CDR3 is 14 amino acids long. The CDR3 DNA follows: TGCGCCAGCAGCTTGCTTTCGGGAACCTACGAGCAGTACTTC. Residues: CASSLLSGTYEQYF.

The chain uses TRBV6-5 and TRBJ1-2; possibly TRBD1 for D (6 bases). Germline V gene sequence: CDR1 MNHEY, CDR2 SVGAGI. The ends were cut back, 6 bases at V and 8 bases at J, with 16 bases in the middle. The CDR3 totals 13 residues. The CDR3 loop is CASSTGISSGYTF. The CDR3, as DNA: TGTGCCAGCAGCACAGGGATTTCCTCCGGCTACACCTTC.

CDR3 sequence: CASSLAAAGGYQPQHF. DNA for the CDR3: TGTGCCAGCAGCTTAGCGGCGGCAGGGGGATATCAGCCCCAGCATTTT. The chain couples TRBV7-9 to TRBJ1-5; 7 positions match TRBD1. The CDR3 spans 16 residues. The germline V gene encodes CDR1 SEHNR and CDR2 FQNEAQ (reference sequence). V shed 0 bases and J 5 bases; nucleotides not matched to a gene: 7.

As regards this clone: This sample includes further DNA sequences coding for the same CDR3. The V gene is TRBV29-1, the J gene TRBJ2-5; 8 bases align to TRBD1. CDR1 is SQVTM and CDR2 is ANQGSEA in the germline V gene. Trimming took 0 bases from V and 1 from J; bases not matched to a gene: 7. This CDR3 contains 16 residues. CDR3 DNA: TGCAGCGTTGAAGAGGGGACAGGAGAATTCCAAGAGACCCAGTACTTC. It is translated as CSVEEGTGEFQETQYF.

V and J are TRBV7-9 and TRBJ2-2, with 7 bases identical to TRBD2. The V gene's germline CDR1 is SEHNR and CDR2 FQNEAQ (reference sequence). This CDR3 has 14 residues. The V gene end was trimmed by 2 bases and the J gene end by 6 bases; junction bases not matched to a gene: 3. This CDR3 reads CASSLFLAAGELFF. DNA of the CDR3: TGTGCCAGCAGCTTATTCCTAGCGGCCGGGGAGCTGTTTTTT.

The rearrangement links TRBV5-1 to TRBJ2-7; 13 bases fit TRBD2. The CDR3 sequence is 16 residues long. Germline V CDR1 and CDR2: SGHRS, YFSETQ. Losses at the gene ends were 4 bases for V and 5 bases for J; bases not matched to a gene: 9. The CDR3 DNA reads as TGCGCCAGCAGCCGAGGACTAGCGGGAGTATTCCACGAGCAGTACTTC. This encodes CASSRGLAGVFHEQYF.

The rearrangement joins TRBV19 to TRBJ2-2; 10 bases are a match to TRBD1. The germline V gene has CDR1 LNHDA and CDR2 SQIVND (reference sequence). The length of the CDR3 is 16 residues. V lost 4 bases and J lost 4; bases outside the gene matches: 6. The CDR3 protein is CASSSDRGLGTGELFF. The CDR3 DNA reads as TGTGCCAGTAGTAGTGACAGGGGGCTCGGCACCGGGGAGCTGTTTTTT.

The chain carries TRBV5-6 and TRBJ2-3; a possible D gene is TRBD2 (6 bases). The CDR3 has 12 amino acids. The V gene lost 4 bases and the J gene lost 7 bases, with 10 bases spanning the gap. From germline, CDR1 is SGHDT and CDR2 YYEEEE. The CDR3 bases are TGTGCCAGCAGCCTCCGGGACTATACGCAGTATTTT. It is translated as CASSLRDYTQYF.

This clone was counted between two and nine times. V gene TRBV5-6 combines with J gene TRBJ2-3; possible D gene TRBD2, 6 bases. V lost 0 bases to trimming and J lost 1 base, with 15 bases between them. CDR3 length equals 17 residues. The V gene's germline CDR1 is SGHDT and CDR2 YYEEEE. The CDR3: CASSLGVWGGGTDTQYF. CDR3 nucleotides: TGTGCCAGCAGCTTGGGGGTATGGGGAGGAGGCACAGATACGCAGTATTTT.

This chain joins TRBV6-5 and TRBJ1-1, with TRBD1 identical over 10 bases. The CDR3 sequence is 15 residues long. Germline trimming cut 6 bases from V and 1 base from J; bases unmatched to any gene: 5. Germline-derived CDR1 and CDR2 are MNHEY and SVGAGI. DNA of the CDR3: TGTGCCAGCAGCCGGGACAGGGGTGGGAACACTGAAGCTTTCTTT. It yields the protein CASSRDRGGNTEAFF.

V usage is TRBV5-1 and J usage is TRBJ1-1, with 10 nucleotides matching TRBD1. Germline loops: CDR1 SGHRS, CDR2 YFSETQ. The CDR3 runs to 15 residues. Trimming took 4 bases from V and 3 from J; bases not matched to a gene: 6. CDR3 residues: CASSPRQGAYTEAFF. CDR3 nucleotide sequence: TGCGCCAGCAGCCCCAGACAGGGGGCATACACTGAAGCTTTCTTT.

The genes are TRBV7-9 and TRBJ1-1, with D possibly TRBD1 on 5 matching bases. Trimming shortened V by 5 bases and J by 1 base, and 8 bases separated the two germline ends. This CDR3 is built from 13 residues. Germline CDR1 and CDR2: SEHNR and FQNEAQ (reference sequence). Here the CDR3 DNA reads TGTGCCAGCAGCGCGACAGAGAACACTGAAGCTTTCTTT. Translating it yields CASSATENTEAFF.

The chain has TRBV15 and TRBJ1-5, with unresolved D. There are 17 residues in the CDR3. V lost 0 bases and J lost 5, with 17 bases in between. CDR1 and CDR2 (germline): LNHNV, YYDKDF (reference sequence). CDR3 DNA: TGTGCCACCAGCAGAGATTTGAGGTCTTACCCCTATCAGCCCCAGCATTTT. This codes for CATSRDLRSYPYQPQHF.

The chain employs TRBV5-1 and TRBJ2-7; 10 nucleotides align to TRBD2. Germline assignment: CDR1 SGHRS and CDR2 YFSETQ. The CDR3 consists of 14 residues. With 3 bases clipped from V and 6 bases from J, the junction kept 6 bases outside the gene matches. Here the CDR3 reads CASSSSGGAVEQYF. CDR3 nucleotides: TGCGCCAGCAGCTCGAGCGGGGGGGCCGTCGAGCAGTACTTC.

The rearrangement joins TRBV7-2 to TRBJ2-1; TRBD2 matches 9 bases. The CDR3 totals 16 residues. From germline, CDR1 is SGHTA and CDR2 FQGNSA. V trimming: 1 base; J trimming: 3 bases; junction bases outside the gene matches: 4. The CDR3 nucleotides read TGTGCCAGCAGCTTAGGTGGTAGCGGGAGCTACAATGAGCAGTTCTTC. Its translation: CASSLGGSGSYNEQFF.

This clone has only a few counts. The rearrangement joins TRBV2 to TRBJ1-1; no clear D. CDR3 size: 12 residues. The V gene lost 9 bases and the J gene lost 4 bases, with 12 bases spanning the gap. CDR1 and CDR2 (germline): SNHLY, FYNNEI. CDR3 DNA sequence: TGTGCCAGTCGCGGTTTCGCCACTGAAGCTTTCTTT. This encodes CASRGFATEAFF.

This clone was observed a handful of times. The chain uses TRBV7-2 and TRBJ2-1; unclear D gene. Trimming left V 3 bases short and J 4 bases short, with 4 bases between. The CDR3 contains 12 residues. In germline, CDR1 is SGHTA, CDR2 FQGNSA. CDR3 sequence reads: CASSFSYNEQFF. CDR3 nucleotide sequence: TGTGCCAGCAGCTTCAGTTACAATGAGCAGTTCTTC.

This chain links TRBV2 with TRBJ1-4; 9 bases map to TRBD1. V lost 5 bases, J lost 7 bases, and 8 bases stayed unmatched. The CDR3 is made up of 15 amino acids. Germline V gives CDR1 SNHLY, CDR2 FYNNEI. CDR3 sequence (DNA): TGTGCCAGCAGTTCACAGGGGGCGTCAGCTGAAAAACTGTTTTTT. Translating it yields CASSSQGASAEKLFF.

In DNA, the CDR3 is TGCGCCAGCAGCCTGGACAGCTACACCGGGGAGCTGTTTTTT. It codes for CASSLDSYTGELFF. This rearrangement joins TRBV5-1 to TRBJ2-2; possibly TRBD1 for D (6 bases). V dropped 4 bases and J dropped 3 bases, with 10 bases sitting between them. This CDR3 spans 14 amino acids. Germline CDR1 reads SGHRS; CDR2 reads YFSETQ.

The chain combines TRBV18 with TRBJ2-3; tentatively, D is TRBD2 (6 bases). V lost 1 base to trimming and J lost 0 bases, with 11 bases between them. The germline V gene has CDR1 KGHSH and CDR2 LQKENI. This CDR3 region has 16 residues. In DNA form, the CDR3 reads TGTGCCAGCTCACCACGGGGGACTCCAAGCACAGATACGCAGTATTTT. Translated, it gives CASSPRGTPSTDTQYF.

The chain joins TRBV9 to TRBJ1-2, with D perhaps TRBD1 (6 bases). V lost 3 bases to trimming and J lost 3 bases, with 9 bases between them. CDR1 and CDR2 from the germline V gene are SGDLS and YYNGEE. The CDR3 spans 13 residues. The CDR3 nucleotides read TGTGCCAGCAGCGGAGGACAGTACTATGGCTACACCTTC. Protein: CASSGGQYYGYTF.